Listed below are T cell receptor beta chains from one sample, sequenced in a study of T cell repertoires in ileal Crohn's disease. TCRdb's table, derived via immunoSEQ multiplex PCR, lists solely in-frame clones and lacks some. The repertoire consists of some 2,000 clones, with around two thirds occurring once and the leading ten covering approximately 14%. The sequenced sample was ileal tissue. The receptors stem from an adult with Crohn's disease. Each CDR3 is given with its conserved first and last residue. The D gene is left open where the match is weak. The size entry is marked missing in some rows and otherwise reads once, few, many or a size class.

size: once; J: TRBJ1-2; D: -; V: TRBV2; CDR3: CASSPEGARGYTF
size: -; J: TRBJ1-2; D: TRBD1; V: TRBV7-2; CDR3: CASSLTGDYNGYTF
size: large; J: TRBJ1-2; D: TRBD1; V: TRBV29-1; CDR3: CSVQGQGNYGYTF
size: -; J: TRBJ2-1; D: TRBD2; V: TRBV19; CDR3: CASSLRLAGGLYNEQFF
size: -; J: TRBJ2-7; D: -; V: TRBV6-5; CDR3: CASSYWLLPDREQYF
size: -; J: TRBJ2-2; D: TRBD1; V: TRBV2; CDR3: CASSEPLETGITGELFF
size: -; J: TRBJ1-1; D: -; V: TRBV6-5; CDR3: CASSPGANTEAFF
size: few; J: TRBJ2-2; D: -; V: TRBV19; CDR3: CASTEGSGGGELFF
size: -; J: TRBJ1-6; D: -; V: TRBV7-9; CDR3: CASREGDSPLHF
size: -; J: TRBJ2-5; D: -; V: TRBV2; CDR3: CASSEWIGTPKETQYF
size: -; J: TRBJ2-1; D: TRBD2; V: TRBV18; CDR3: CASSPPNSGGHEQFF
size: -; J: TRBJ2-1; D: -; V: TRBV10-3; CDR3: CAIRPDSSNEQFF
size: few; J: TRBJ2-7; D: -; V: TRBV6-1; CDR3: CASSDPPTYEQYF
size: few; J: TRBJ2-7; D: TRBD2; V: TRBV30; CDR3: CAFPSGTSLYF
size: -; J: TRBJ2-2; D: TRBD2; V: TRBV27; CDR3: CASSLEREGGELFF
size: few; J: TRBJ1-1; D: TRBD1; V: TRBV30; CDR3: CAWSPQGVNTEAFF
size: few; J: TRBJ1-1; D: -; V: TRBV9; CDR3: CASSVESYTEAFF
size: -; J: -; D: -; V: TRBV18; CDR3: CASSQFFSYEQYF
size: -; J: TRBJ1-3; D: -; V: TRBV6-1; CDR3: CASSERTGLNGGNTIYF
size: once; J: TRBJ2-2; D: -; V: TRBV6-4; CDR3: CASSQGPAGTGELFF
size: -; J: TRBJ2-3; D: TRBD1; V: TRBV9; CDR3: CASSGLQGLGTDTQYF
size: few; J: TRBJ1-2; D: TRBD1; V: TRBV9; CDR3: CASSVGGQANYGYTF
size: -; J: TRBJ2-2; D: -; V: TRBV5-1; CDR3: CASSPAGWTGELFF
size: few; J: TRBJ2-1; D: TRBD2; V: TRBV6-1; CDR3: CASSGASGRLSYNEQFF
size: -; J: TRBJ2-1; D: -; V: TRBV28; CDR3: CASSFGPRGQFF
size: -; J: TRBJ2-1; D: TRBD2; V: TRBV18; CDR3: CASSPSQRGYNEQFF
size: -; J: TRBJ2-5; D: -; V: TRBV27; CDR3: CASGEYEAKETQYF
size: few; J: TRBJ1-6; D: -; V: TRBV19; CDR3: CASSMGTSRSPLHF
size: few; J: TRBJ1-1; D: -; V: TRBV7-9; CDR3: CASSLAGGNTEAFF
size: -; J: TRBJ2-3; D: TRBD1; V: TRBV10-3; CDR3: CAITPFGTGGADTQYF
size: -; J: TRBJ2-3; D: TRBD1; V: TRBV29-1; CDR3: CSVEEIPGQGLADTQYF
size: few; J: TRBJ1-6; D: TRBD1; V: TRBV6-4; CDR3: CASRTPRDRGISPLHF
size: -; J: TRBJ2-3; D: -; V: TRBV9; CDR3: CASSVGGMAHRPDTQYF
size: -; J: TRBJ1-3; D: -; V: TRBV6-1; CDR3: CASSEARGFGNTIYF
size: -; J: TRBJ2-1; D: -; V: TRBV7-2; CDR3: CASSLAVTSHEQFF
size: -; J: TRBJ1-4; D: -; V: TRBV11-3; CDR3: CASSLVIGEEPTNEKLFF
size: large; J: TRBJ1-2; D: TRBD1; V: TRBV19; CDR3: CASTPPDRVGGYTF
size: -; J: TRBJ2-3; D: -; V: TRBV19; CDR3: CASSTTGLSTQYF
size: -; J: TRBJ2-1; D: -; V: TRBV4-3; CDR3: CASSQTPGWENNEQFF
size: -; J: TRBJ1-2; D: -; V: TRBV6-5; CDR3: CASSLGLYYGYTF
size: few; J: TRBJ2-1; D: -; V: TRBV7-9; CDR3: CASNTWGGANEQFF
size: -; J: TRBJ1-2; D: TRBD1; V: TRBV18; CDR3: CASSENRGRGYTF
size: few; J: TRBJ2-3; D: -; V: TRBV7-9; CDR3: CASSEGRGGMSSTDTQYF
size: -; J: TRBJ1-2; D: TRBD1; V: TRBV4-3; CDR3: CASSHEQGAGYGYTF
size: -; J: TRBJ2-7; D: TRBD1; V: TRBV11-2; CDR3: CASSLAGQGLRFEQYF
size: -; J: TRBJ2-3; D: TRBD2; V: TRBV23-1; CDR3: CASSQSLLAGNGTDTQYF
size: -; J: TRBJ2-7; D: TRBD1; V: TRBV4-3; CDR3: CASSQSLTGGTYEQYF
size: -; J: TRBJ1-1; D: -; V: TRBV7-2; CDR3: CASSLLGEVTEAFF